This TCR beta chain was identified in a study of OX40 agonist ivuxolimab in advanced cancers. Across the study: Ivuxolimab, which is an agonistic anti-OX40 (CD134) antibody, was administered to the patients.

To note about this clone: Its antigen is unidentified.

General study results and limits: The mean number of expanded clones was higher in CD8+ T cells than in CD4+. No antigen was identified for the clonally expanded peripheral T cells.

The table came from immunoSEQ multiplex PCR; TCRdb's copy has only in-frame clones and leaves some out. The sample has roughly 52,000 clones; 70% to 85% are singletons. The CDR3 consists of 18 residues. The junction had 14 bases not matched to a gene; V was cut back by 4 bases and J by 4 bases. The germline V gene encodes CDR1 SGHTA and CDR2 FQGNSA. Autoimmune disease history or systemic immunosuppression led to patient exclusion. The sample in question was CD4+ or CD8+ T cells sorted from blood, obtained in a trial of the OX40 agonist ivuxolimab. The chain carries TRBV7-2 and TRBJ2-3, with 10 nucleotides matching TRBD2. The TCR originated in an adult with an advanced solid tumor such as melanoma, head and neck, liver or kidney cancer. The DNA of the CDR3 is TGTGCCAGCAGCTCATACCTTGGGGGACTAGCGTTAGCAGATACGCAGTATTTT. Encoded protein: CASSSYLGGLALADTQYF. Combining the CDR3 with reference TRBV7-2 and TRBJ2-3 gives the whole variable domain GAGVSQSPSNKVTEKGKDVELRCDPISGHTALYWYRQSLGQGLEFLIYFQGNSAPDKSGLPSDRFSAERTGGSVSTLTIQRTQQEDSAVYLCASSSYLGGLALADTQYFGPGTRLTVL.